A selection of T cell receptor beta chains follows, all from one sample in a study of shared clonotypes between healthy human individuals. The protocol was immunoSEQ multiplex PCR, while the TCRdb copy is restricted to in-frame clones and leaves out a portion. The sample comprises approximately 2.5 million clones, around nine tenths of which are singletons, and about 0.13% rests with the top ten. Sequenced: naive CD4+ T cells sorted from blood. All receptors come from a man aged 18 to 30 in good health. Both conserved end residues are part of each CDR3.

v_gene | CDR3aa
TRBV12-5 | CASGFNTDTQYF
TRBV5-1 | CASSSGQGLSEKLFF
TRBV9 | CASSKGNTGELFF
TRBV10-2 | CASSGTLNYGYTF
TRBV10-3 | CAISESTGQLSYEQYF
TRBV6-1 | CASSDRVTSLTTNEKLFF
TRBV23-1 | CASSPRPEQYF
TRBV11-2 | CASSSSDEQYF
TRBV18 | CASSRPASYEQYF
TRBV18 | CASSPPGTASGNTIYF
TRBV5-4 | CASSPGGPSFMGTEAFF
TRBV9 | CASSGGPQAYNEQFF
TRBV7-2 | CASSYGGSLTSEQFF
TRBV7-2 | CASSLGQSPAEAFF
TRBV6-5 | CASSYSGGSWNEQFF
TRBV6-1 | CASSEDSYIYEQYF
TRBV2 | CASRPGQGVYEQYF
TRBV21-1 | CASSKEPLKGGTPHTDTQYF
TRBV21-1 | CASSTGQGSNQPQHF
TRBV7-3 | CASSPQERGVGETQYF
TRBV5-1 | CASSYRGLAGGRFGTGELFF
TRBV19 | CASSPTGPWEETQYF
TRBV7-8 | CASSSGTSGHYEQYF
TRBV5-4 | CASSPRAGEQFF